This T cell receptor (beta chain) stems from a study of blood T cell repertoires in COVID-19. The overall study: Donors in the United States, Italy and Spain gave samples during acute or convalescent COVID-19.

Original methodology: Amplification of reference gene primers provided the estimated nucleated cell counts. The data were produced by immunoSEQ multiplex PCR, yet TCRdb's version contains in-frame clones alone and is incomplete. V and J calls and clone size come straight from that table; D and trimming were deduced from the DNA. This sample has under 200,000 clones; around 90% occur once, and the top ten carry roughly 24%. The CDR3 totals 13 residues. The germline CDR1 and CDR2 sequences are SGHTA and FQGNSA. V was trimmed by 5 bases and J by 6 bases, leaving 11 bases between them. The clonotype comes from a man aged 55 to 70 with acute or convalescent COVID-19. The chain uses TRBV7-2 and TRBJ1-5; D may be TRBD1 (5 bases). The sequencing input was peripheral blood. For the CDR3, the DNA is TGTGCCAGCAGCCCCACGGGGGGTCAGCCCCAGCATTTT. Translating it yields CASSPTGGQPQHF.